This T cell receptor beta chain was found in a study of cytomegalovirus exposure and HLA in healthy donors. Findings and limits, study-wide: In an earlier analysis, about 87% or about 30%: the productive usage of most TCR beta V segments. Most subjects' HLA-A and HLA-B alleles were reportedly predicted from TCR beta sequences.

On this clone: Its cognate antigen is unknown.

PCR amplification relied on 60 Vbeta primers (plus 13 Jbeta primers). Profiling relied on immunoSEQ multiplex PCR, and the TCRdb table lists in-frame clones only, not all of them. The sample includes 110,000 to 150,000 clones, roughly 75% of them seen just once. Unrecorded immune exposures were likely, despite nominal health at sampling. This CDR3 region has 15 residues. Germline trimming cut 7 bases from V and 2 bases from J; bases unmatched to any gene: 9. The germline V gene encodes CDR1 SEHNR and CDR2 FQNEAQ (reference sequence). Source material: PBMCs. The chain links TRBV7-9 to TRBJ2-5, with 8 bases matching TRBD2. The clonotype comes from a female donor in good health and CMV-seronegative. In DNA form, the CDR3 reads TGTGCCAGCATCCCAACGGGGGGGATTCAAGAGACCCAGTACTTC. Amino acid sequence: CASIPTGGIQETQYF.